This is a list of T cell receptor beta chains from one sample in a study of radiation and T cells in renal cell carcinoma. Sequencing was performed with immunoSEQ multiplex PCR; in TCRdb, only in-frame clones are kept and a portion is missing. The sample shows roughly 20,000 clones, approximately 62% of them seen only once. Sequences were derived from tumor tissue, sampled from a patient whose treatment included radiotherapy and nephrectomy. These receptor sequences come from an older woman with renal cell carcinoma. The CDR3 runs from the conserved cysteine through the conserved F or W. The order of the fields is V gene, D gene, clone size, J gene, CDR3 protein, CDR3 DNA. D genes are given only for firm matches. Size values are once, few and many counts, or a class for expanded clones, and some rows have none.

TRBV4-2	-	-	TRBJ2-5	CASSRSQETQYF	TGTGCCAGCAGCCGTTCACAAGAGACCCAGTACTTC
TRBV9	TRBD1	few	TRBJ1-6	CASSETGEVSYNSPLHF	TGTGCCAGCAGCGAAACAGGGGAGGTCTCCTATAATTCACCCCTCCACTTT
TRBV28	TRBD2	-	TRBJ2-5	CASSSSGLARETQYF	TGTGCCAGCAGTTCATCCGGACTAGCGCGCGAGACCCAGTACTTC
TRBV7-2	-	few	TRBJ1-1	CASFPVIGGNTEAFF	TGTGCCAGCTTCCCTGTGATCGGCGGGAACACTGAAGCTTTCTTT
TRBV5-4	TRBD1	medium-sized	TRBJ1-2	CASSLDLIVDRDIYGYTF	TGTGCCAGCAGCTTGGACTTAATAGTGGACAGGGATATCTATGGCTACACCTTC
TRBV7-2	TRBD1	once	TRBJ1-6	CASSSHERTGIRSPLHF	TGTGCCAGCAGCTCACACGAGAGGACAGGGATAAGGTCACCCCTCCACTTT
TRBV7-9	-	-	TRBJ2-1	CASSLPPDGNEQFF	TGTGCCAGCAGCTTACCCCCGGACGGCAATGAGCAGTTCTTC
TRBV5-6	-	-	TRBJ1-1	CASSPRGVLPLNTEAFF	TGTGCCAGCAGCCCAAGGGGGGTACTGCCATTGAACACTGAAGCTTTCTTT
TRBV19	-	-	TRBJ2-2	CASSILVLDRENTGELFF	TGTGCCAGTAGTATTCTCGTCCTCGATAGAGAGAACACCGGGGAGCTGTTTTTT
TRBV4-2	TRBD1	-	TRBJ1-5	CASSQETLQGAGQPQHF	TGTGCCAGCAGCCAAGAAACCTTACAGGGGGCTGGACAGCCCCAGCATTTT
TRBV27	-	once	TRBJ2-7	CASSYGGAYEQYF	TGTGCCAGCAGTTACGGGGGAGCCTACGAGCAGTACTTC
TRBV7-2	-	-	TRBJ2-3	CASSLTDTQYF	TGTGCCAGCAGCCTAACAGATACGCAGTATTTT
TRBV7-2	TRBD1	-	TRBJ1-3	CASSLLTGRGSGNTIYF	TGTGCCAGCAGCTTATTGACAGGGCGGGGCTCTGGAAACACCATATATTTT
TRBV30	TRBD1	-	TRBJ1-1	CAWTVNRGRGTEAFF	TGTGCCTGGACCGTTAACAGGGGGCGCGGTACTGAAGCTTTCTTT
TRBV30	TRBD1	few	TRBJ1-5	CAWSEGGGQPQHF	TGTGCCTGGAGTGAAGGGGGCGGCCAGCCCCAGCATTTT
TRBV29-1	TRBD1	-	TRBJ2-2	CSVATGGPSNTGELFF	TGCAGCGTCGCGACAGGGGGCCCCTCGAACACCGGGGAGCTGTTTTTT
TRBV27	TRBD2	-	TRBJ2-3	CASSPSGGRHTQYF	TGTGCCAGCAGTCCTAGCGGGGGGCGGCATACGCAGTATTTT
TRBV11-2	-	-	TRBJ2-7	CASSLWGEQYF	TGTGCCAGCAGCTTATGGGGCGAGCAGTACTTC
TRBV5-1	-	-	TRBJ2-1	CASSLDGFEQFF	TGCGCCAGCAGCTTGGACGGTTTTGAGCAGTTCTTC
TRBV5-1	-	-	TRBJ2-7	CASSLKDSYEQYF	TGCGCCAGCAGCTTGAAGGACTCCTACGAGCAGTACTTC
TRBV7-6	TRBD1	few	TRBJ2-3	CASSLTGQGSTDTQYF	TGTGCCAGCAGCTTAACGGGACAGGGGAGCACAGATACGCAGTATTTT
TRBV18	TRBD2	-	TRBJ2-1	CASSPTSGGLGGEQFF	TGTGCCAGCTCACCTACTAGCGGGGGGCTCGGAGGTGAGCAGTTCTTC
TRBV28	-	-	TRBJ2-7	CASSFARPGAGEQYF	TGTGCCAGCAGCTTTGCGAGGCCCGGGGCCGGCGAGCAGTACTTC
TRBV7-9	-	-	TRBJ2-5	CASSLENEETQYF	TGTGCCAGCAGCTTAGAAAATGAAGAGACCCAGTACTTC
TRBV29-1	TRBD1	-	TRBJ1-1	CSVEWDRGNTEAFF	TGCAGCGTTGAATGGGACAGGGGGAACACTGAAGCTTTCTTT
TRBV10-3	TRBD1	-	TRBJ2-5	CAISDTTGARETQYF	TGTGCCATCAGTGACACGACAGGGGCGCGAGAGACCCAGTACTTC
TRBV14	TRBD1	-	TRBJ2-3	CASRGQMSTDTQYF	TGTGCCAGCCGGGGACAGATGAGCACAGATACGCAGTATTTT
TRBV5-1	TRBD2	-	TRBJ2-3	CASSPGGGPDTQYF	TGCGCCAGCAGCCCGGGGGGAGGCCCAGATACGCAGTATTTT
TRBV28	-	once	TRBJ1-5	CASSIWDKDQPQHF	TGTGCCAGCAGCATTTGGGACAAAGATCAGCCCCAGCATTTT
TRBV6-5	-	-	TRBJ2-7	CASRRDRNIYEQYF	TGTGCCAGCAGGCGGGACAGAAACATCTACGAGCAGTACTTC
TRBV7-8	TRBD1	few	TRBJ1-5	CASSSTTGGNQPQHF	TGTGCCAGCAGCTCAACAACAGGGGGCAATCAGCCCCAGCATTTT
TRBV11-2	TRBD2	-	TRBJ2-5	CASSIPGTRRETQYF	TGTGCCAGCAGCATTCCCGGGACTAGGCGAGAGACCCAGTACTTC
TRBV6-1	-	few	TRBJ1-5	CASSEVRQAQHF	TGTGCCAGCAGTGAAGTACGGCAGGCCCAGCATTTT
TRBV12-5	-	few	TRBJ1-2	CASGLDRFYGYTF	TGTGCTAGTGGTTTGGACAGGTTCTATGGCTACACCTTC